What follows describes a single T cell receptor (beta chain). The antigen is unknown. Germline V gives CDR1 MNHEY, CDR2 SVGEGT. CDR3 length equals 17 residues. Trimming shortened V by 3 bases and J by 1 base, and 16 bases separated the two germline ends. Time point meaning: persistent/refractory GD, antithyroid drugs over 5 years with positive TRAb. Making the TCR library involved RNA that had been extracted from PBMCs. This record comes from a study of regulatory T cells in long-lasting Graves disease. The overall study: The study counted Graves' disease as persistent given over 5 years of antithyroid drugs and positive TSH receptor antibodies. Findings and limits, study-wide: Favored usage of TRBV28, TRBJ1-2 and TRBJ2-5 was recorded in persistent disease. Newly diagnosed patients shared about a thousand public clonotypes; persistent patients shared around 2,500. Persistent Graves' disease cases displayed lower TCR diversity than newly diagnosed ones.

For TCR beta, libraries came from iRepertoire HTBI primers and Arm-PCR of CDR3 regions. One entry per CDR3 protein, called by TCRdb with MiXCR from the multiplex PCR reads. The table shows some 330,000 distinct CDR3 sequences, with approximately 25% occurring only once. Here the sequenced sample was peripheral blood mononuclear cells (PBMCs), taken when the disease was refractory, from a patient treated with antithyroid drugs. The V call is TRBV6-2 or TRBV6-3, the J call TRBJ1-5; possible D gene TRBD1, 6 bases. The receptor was derived from a woman in her forties with Graves disease. Here the CDR3 reads CASSYDYGGGSNQPQHF. CDR3 nucleotides: TGTGCCAGCAGTTATGACTACGGGGGGGGCAGCAATCAGCCCCAGCATTTT.